This T cell receptor (beta chain) originates from a study of blood T cell repertoires in COVID-19. About the research overall: Samples representing acute and convalescent COVID-19 were sourced from the United States, Italy and Spain.

Repertoires were generated with immunoSEQ multiplex PCR, while TCRdb's copy carries only in-frame clones and drops some. The top ten clones hold roughly 6.9% of a sample with 200,000 or so clones, 70% to 85% of them seen once. Germline values: CDR1 SGHRS, CDR2 YFSETQ. Between the trimmed V and J ends, which lost 4 bases and 3 bases, there was a span of 17 bases. This CDR3 region has 16 residues. This sequence joins TRBV5-1 and TRBJ2-1, with D maybe TRBD2 (6 bases). Sequenced input: peripheral blood. The sequence was obtained from a human donor with acute or convalescent COVID-19. The donor label of this sample is uncertain. CDR3 coding DNA: TGCGCCAGCAGCCCCACCCGAGCGGGTAACTACAATGAGCAGTTCTTC. It encodes CASSPTRAGNYNEQFF.